This entry lists 3 T cell receptor beta chains sequenced from one sample in a study of cytomegalovirus exposure and HLA in healthy donors. PCR amplification relied on 60 Vbeta primers (plus 13 Jbeta primers). The data were produced by immunoSEQ multiplex PCR, yet TCRdb's version contains in-frame clones alone and is incomplete. The table for this sample gives 170,000 or so clones. The sample consisted of PBMCs. Source of these receptors: a man aged 25-45 years in good health and CMV-seronegative.

This rearrangement joins TRBV5-8 to TRBJ2-1, with 9 bases fitting TRBD1. In germline, CDR1 is SGHTS, CDR2 YDEGEE. V shed 4 bases, J shed 3 bases, and the junction held 5 bases outside the gene matches. The CDR3 runs to 15 residues. Here the CDR3 reads CASSQDRGIYNEQFF. The DNA of the CDR3 is TGTGCCAGCAGCCAGGACAGGGGCATCTACAATGAGCAGTTCTTC.

This chain joins TRBV6-1 and TRBJ1-2; D may be TRBD1 (5 bases). The CDR3 consists of 16 residues. The germline V gene encodes CDR1 MNHNS and CDR2 SASEGT. The V and J ends lost 1 base and 0 bases respectively, with 12 bases between them. The CDR3 coding sequence is TGTGCCAGCAGTGAAGGCGGGGGGTGGGCTAACTATGGCTACACCTTC. Translation gives CASSEGGGWANYGYTF.

V gene TRBV4-3 combines with J gene TRBJ1-2; weak D call: TRBD1 (6 bases). V dropped 2 bases and J dropped 8 bases, with 18 bases sitting between them. The CDR3 is 15 residues long. Germline CDR1 reads LGHNA; CDR2 reads YSLEER. The DNA for the CDR3 is TGCGCCAGCAGCCAACTCGGGACGGACAGTGGGGGCTACACCTTC. Protein product: CASSQLGTDSGGYTF.